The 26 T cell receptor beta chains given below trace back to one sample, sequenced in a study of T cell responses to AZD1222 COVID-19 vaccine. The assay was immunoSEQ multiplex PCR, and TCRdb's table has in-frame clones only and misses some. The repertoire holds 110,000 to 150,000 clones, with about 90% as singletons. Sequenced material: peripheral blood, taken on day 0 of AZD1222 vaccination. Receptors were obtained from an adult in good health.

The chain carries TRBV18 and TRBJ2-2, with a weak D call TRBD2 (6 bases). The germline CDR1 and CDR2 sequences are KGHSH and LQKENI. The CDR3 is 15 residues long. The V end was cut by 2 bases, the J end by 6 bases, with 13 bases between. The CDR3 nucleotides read TGTGCCAGCTCACCAGGCGGGAAGGTCGCCGGGGAGCTGTTTTTT. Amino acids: CASSPGGKVAGELFF.

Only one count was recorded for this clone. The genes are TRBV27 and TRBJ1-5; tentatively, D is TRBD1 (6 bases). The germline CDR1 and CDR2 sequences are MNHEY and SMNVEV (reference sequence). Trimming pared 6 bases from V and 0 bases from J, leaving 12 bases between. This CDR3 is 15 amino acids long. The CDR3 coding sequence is TGTGCCAGCAGGCCAGGGGTCTATAGCAATCAGCCCCAGCATTTT. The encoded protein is CASRPGVYSNQPQHF.

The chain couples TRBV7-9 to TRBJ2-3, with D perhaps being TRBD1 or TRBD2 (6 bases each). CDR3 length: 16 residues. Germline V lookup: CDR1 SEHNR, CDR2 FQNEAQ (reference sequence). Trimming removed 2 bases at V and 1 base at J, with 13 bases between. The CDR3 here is CASSLLAGGGTDTQYF. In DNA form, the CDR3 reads TGTGCCAGCAGCTTATTGGCCGGGGGCGGCACAGATACGCAGTATTTT.

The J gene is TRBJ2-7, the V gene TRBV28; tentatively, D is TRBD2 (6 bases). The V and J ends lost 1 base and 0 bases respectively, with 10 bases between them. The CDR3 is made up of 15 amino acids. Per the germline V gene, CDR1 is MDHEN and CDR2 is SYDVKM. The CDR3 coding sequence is TGTGCCAGCAGTTTATACGCGGGGAGCTCCTACGAGCAGTACTTC. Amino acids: CASSLYAGSSYEQYF.

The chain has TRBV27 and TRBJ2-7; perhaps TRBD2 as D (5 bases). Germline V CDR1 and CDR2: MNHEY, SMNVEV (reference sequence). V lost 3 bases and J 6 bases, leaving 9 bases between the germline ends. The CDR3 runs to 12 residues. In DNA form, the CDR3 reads TGTGCCAGCAGTTTCGGTCGGGGCGAGCAGTACTTC. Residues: CASSFGRGEQYF.

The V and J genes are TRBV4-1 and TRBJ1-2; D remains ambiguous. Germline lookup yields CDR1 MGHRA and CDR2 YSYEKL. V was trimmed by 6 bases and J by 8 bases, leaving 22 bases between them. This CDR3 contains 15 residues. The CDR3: CASSSRAALWRGYTF. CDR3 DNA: TGCGCCAGCAGTTCTCGGGCCGCCCTATGGCGGGGCTACACCTTC.

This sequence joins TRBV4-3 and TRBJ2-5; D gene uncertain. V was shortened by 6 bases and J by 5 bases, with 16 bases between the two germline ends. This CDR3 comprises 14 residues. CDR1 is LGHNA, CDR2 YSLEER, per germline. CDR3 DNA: TGCGCCAGCAGTCAGACTCTAATGGGGGAGACCCAGTACTTC. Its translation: CASSQTLMGETQYF.

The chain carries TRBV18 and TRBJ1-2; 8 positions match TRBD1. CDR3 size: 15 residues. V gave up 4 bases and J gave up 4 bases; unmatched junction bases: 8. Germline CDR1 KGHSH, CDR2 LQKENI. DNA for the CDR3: TGTGCCAGCTCACTTTTGGACAGGGCCCTCTATGGCTACACCTTC. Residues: CASSLLDRALYGYTF.

In DNA, the CDR3 is TGTGCCAGCTCACCAGGCAGGGAGACCCAGTACTTC. Protein sequence: CASSPGRETQYF. The gene calls are TRBV18 and TRBJ2-5; D ambiguous. Trimming removed 2 bases at V and 5 bases at J, with 6 bases between. Germline V lookup: CDR1 KGHSH, CDR2 LQKENI. The CDR3 totals 12 residues.

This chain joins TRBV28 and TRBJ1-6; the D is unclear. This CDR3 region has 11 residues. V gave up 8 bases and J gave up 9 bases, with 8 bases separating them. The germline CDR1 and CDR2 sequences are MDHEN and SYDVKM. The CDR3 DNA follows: TGTGCCAGCGGGTACCCTTCACCCCTCCACTTT. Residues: CASGYPSPLHF.

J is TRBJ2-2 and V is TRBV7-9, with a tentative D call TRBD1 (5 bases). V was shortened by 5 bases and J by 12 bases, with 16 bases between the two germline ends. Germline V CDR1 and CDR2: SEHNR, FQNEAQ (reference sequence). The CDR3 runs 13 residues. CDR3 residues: CASSPRQGSKLFF. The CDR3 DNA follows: TGTGCCAGCAGCCCAAGGCAGGGATCGAAGCTGTTTTTT.

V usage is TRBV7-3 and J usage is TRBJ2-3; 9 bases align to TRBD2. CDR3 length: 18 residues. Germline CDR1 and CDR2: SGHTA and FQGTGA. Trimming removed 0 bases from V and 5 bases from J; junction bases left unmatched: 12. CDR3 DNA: TGTGCCAGCAGCTTAACGGGGAGACTAGCGGCCAGCGTAGATACGCAGTATTTT. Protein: CASSLTGRLAASVDTQYF.

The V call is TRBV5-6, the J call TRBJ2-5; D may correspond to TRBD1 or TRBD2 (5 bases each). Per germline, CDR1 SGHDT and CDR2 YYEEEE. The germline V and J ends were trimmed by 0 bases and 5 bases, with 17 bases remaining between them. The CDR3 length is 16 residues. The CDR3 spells CASSLAHGRDRETQYF. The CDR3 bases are TGTGCCAGCAGCTTGGCCCACGGACGGGACCGGGAGACCCAGTACTTC.

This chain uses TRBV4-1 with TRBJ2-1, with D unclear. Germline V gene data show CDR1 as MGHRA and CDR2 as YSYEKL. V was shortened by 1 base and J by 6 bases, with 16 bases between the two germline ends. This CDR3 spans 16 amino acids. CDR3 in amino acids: CASSQVNTPIGNEQFF. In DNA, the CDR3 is TGCGCCAGCAGCCAAGTTAACACTCCGATAGGCAATGAGCAGTTCTTC.

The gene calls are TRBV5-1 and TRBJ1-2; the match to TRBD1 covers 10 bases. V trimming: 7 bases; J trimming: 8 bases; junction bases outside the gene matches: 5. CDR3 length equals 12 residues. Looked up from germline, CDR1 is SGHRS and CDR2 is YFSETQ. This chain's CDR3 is CASRDRGQGYTF. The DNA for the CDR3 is TGCGCCAGCCGTGACAGGGGGCAAGGCTACACCTTC.

The CDR3 reads CAISEPRPGALTEAFF. CDR3 bases: TGTGCCATCAGTGAGCCGAGGCCAGGGGCGCTGACTGAAGCTTTCTTT. V is TRBV10-3 and J is TRBJ1-1, with D maybe TRBD1 (6 bases). CDR1 and CDR2 from the germline V gene are ENHRY and SYGVKD. The CDR3 extends over 16 amino acids. V was pared by 2 bases and J by 5 bases, with 18 bases between.

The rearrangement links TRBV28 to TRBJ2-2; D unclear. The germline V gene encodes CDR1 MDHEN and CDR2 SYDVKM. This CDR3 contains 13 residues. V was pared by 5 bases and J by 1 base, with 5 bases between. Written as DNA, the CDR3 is TGTGCCAGCAGTCTTGTGAACACCGGGGAGCTGTTTTTT. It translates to CASSLVNTGELFF.

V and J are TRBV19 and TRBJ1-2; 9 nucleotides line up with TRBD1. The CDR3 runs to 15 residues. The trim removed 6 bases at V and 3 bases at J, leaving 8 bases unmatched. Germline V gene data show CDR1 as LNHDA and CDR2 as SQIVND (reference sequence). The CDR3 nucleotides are TGTGCCAGTAGCAGGGCCCGGACAGGGGACTATGGCTACACCTTC. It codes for CASSRARTGDYGYTF.

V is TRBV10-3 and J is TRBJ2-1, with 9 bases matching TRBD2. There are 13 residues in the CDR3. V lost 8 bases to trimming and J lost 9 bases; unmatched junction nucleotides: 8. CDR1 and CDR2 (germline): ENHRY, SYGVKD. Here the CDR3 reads CAISQREDGEQFF. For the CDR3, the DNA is TGTGCCATCTCTCAGCGGGAGGACGGTGAGCAGTTCTTC.

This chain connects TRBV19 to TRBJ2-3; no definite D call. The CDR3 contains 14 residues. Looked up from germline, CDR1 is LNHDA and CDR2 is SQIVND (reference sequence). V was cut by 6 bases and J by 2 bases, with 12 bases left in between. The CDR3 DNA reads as TGTGCCAGTAGAAACTATCGCCCCACAGATACGCAGTATTTT. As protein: CASRNYRPTDTQYF.

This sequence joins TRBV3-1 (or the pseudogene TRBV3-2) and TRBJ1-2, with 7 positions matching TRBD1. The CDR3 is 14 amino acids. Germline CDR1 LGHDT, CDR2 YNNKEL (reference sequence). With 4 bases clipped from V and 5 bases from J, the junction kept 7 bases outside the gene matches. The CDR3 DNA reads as TGTGCCAGCAGCCGAACGGGACAGACTTATGGCTACACCTTC. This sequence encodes CASSRTGQTYGYTF.

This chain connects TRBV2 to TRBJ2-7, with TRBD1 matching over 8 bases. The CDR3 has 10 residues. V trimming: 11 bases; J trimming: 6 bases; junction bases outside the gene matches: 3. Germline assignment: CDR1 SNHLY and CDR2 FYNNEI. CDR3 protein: CALGTGEQYF. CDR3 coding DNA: TGTGCCCTCGGGACAGGCGAGCAGTACTTC.

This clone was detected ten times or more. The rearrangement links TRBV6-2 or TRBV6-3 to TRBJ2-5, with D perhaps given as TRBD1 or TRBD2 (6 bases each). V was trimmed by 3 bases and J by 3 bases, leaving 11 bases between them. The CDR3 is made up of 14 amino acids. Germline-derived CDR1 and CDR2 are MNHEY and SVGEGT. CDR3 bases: TGTGCCAGCAGTTATTGGGGGGCGGAAGAGACCCAGTACTTC. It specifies CASSYWGAEETQYF.

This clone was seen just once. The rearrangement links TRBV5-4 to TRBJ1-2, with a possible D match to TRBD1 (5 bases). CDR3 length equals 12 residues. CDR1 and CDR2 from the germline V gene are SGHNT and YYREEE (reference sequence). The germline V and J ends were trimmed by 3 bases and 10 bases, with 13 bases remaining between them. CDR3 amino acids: CASSSLRGAYTF. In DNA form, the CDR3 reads TGTGCCAGCAGCTCACTACGGGGCGCCTACACCTTC.

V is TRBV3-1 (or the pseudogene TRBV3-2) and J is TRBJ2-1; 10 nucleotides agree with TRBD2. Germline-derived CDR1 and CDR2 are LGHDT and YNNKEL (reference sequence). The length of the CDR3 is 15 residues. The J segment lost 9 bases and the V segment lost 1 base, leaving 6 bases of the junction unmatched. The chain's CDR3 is CASSQGLAGAAEQFF. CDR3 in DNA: TGTGCCAGCAGCCAAGGCCTAGCGGGAGCGGCTGAGCAGTTCTTC.

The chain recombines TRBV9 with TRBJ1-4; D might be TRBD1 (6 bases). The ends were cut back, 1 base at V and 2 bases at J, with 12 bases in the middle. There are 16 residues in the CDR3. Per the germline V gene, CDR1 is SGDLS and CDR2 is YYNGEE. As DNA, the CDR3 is TGTGCCAGCAGCGTATCCAGGGGAGGGACTAATGAAAAACTGTTTTTT. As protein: CASSVSRGGTNEKLFF.